One and the same sample provided the 20 T cell receptor beta chains below, sequenced in a study of control samples from healthy donors and cancer patients. TCRdb's copy holds only in-frame clones and misses some; the assay was immunoSEQ multiplex PCR. The repertoire holds 100,000 or so clones, with roughly 94% as singletons. Sequencing was performed on blood. The receptor source for this set is a woman aged 18 to 35 in good health.

V usage is TRBV9 and J usage is TRBJ1-1; D unclear. The germline V and J ends were trimmed by 0 bases and 4 bases, with 10 bases remaining between them. The CDR3 spans 14 residues. CDR1 is SGDLS and CDR2 is YYNGEE in the germline V gene. The CDR3 is CASSVGGRITEAFF. For the CDR3, the DNA is TGTGCCAGCAGCGTAGGTGGCAGGATCACTGAAGCTTTCTTT.

This chain joins TRBV28 and TRBJ2-3; 9 bases are a match to TRBD2. This CDR3 is 16 amino acids long. Germline loops: CDR1 MDHEN, CDR2 SYDVKM. J was trimmed by 0 bases and V by 6 bases; bases with no gene match: 7. The CDR3 loop is CASSRPGTSSTDTQYF. The CDR3 nucleotides are TGTGCCAGCAGCCGACCTGGGACTAGCAGCACAGATACGCAGTATTTT. The entire variable domain, with the rest obtained from reference TRBV28 and TRBJ2-3, is as follows: DVKVTQSSRYLVKRTGEKVFLECVQDMDHENMFWYRQDPGLGLRLIYFSYDVKMKEKGDIPEGYSVSREKKERFSLILESASTNQTSMYLCASSRPGTSSTDTQYFGPGTRLTVL.

CDR3 in amino acids: CASRRLAGGDTQYF. The CDR3 DNA reads TGTGCCAGTAGGAGACTAGCGGGAGGGGATACGCAGTATTTT. The gene calls are TRBV19 and TRBJ2-3, with 14 bases identical to TRBD2. Unmatched junction bases numbered 2, after V lost 6 bases and J lost 6 bases. This CDR3 has 14 amino acids. The germline V gene encodes CDR1 LNHDA and CDR2 SQIVND (reference sequence).

CDR3 in DNA: TGTGCCAGCAGTGACAGGGGGCAAAACTATGGCTACACCTTC. It yields the protein CASSDRGQNYGYTF. This chain links TRBV2 with TRBJ1-2; 8 bases agree with TRBD1. There are 14 residues in the CDR3. The V gene end was trimmed by 3 bases and the J gene end by 2 bases; junction bases not matched to a gene: 2. Germline CDR1 SNHLY, CDR2 FYNNEI.

V and J are TRBV30 and TRBJ1-6; D not resolved. V was shortened by 2 bases and J by 13 bases, with 9 bases between the two germline ends. This CDR3 comprises 11 residues. Germline V gives CDR1 GTSNPN, CDR2 SVGIG (reference sequence). The CDR3 reads CAWSSRSPLHF. CDR3 sequence (DNA): TGTGCCTGGAGTAGTCGCTCCCCCCTCCACTTT. Drawing the rest from reference TRBV30 and TRBJ1-6, the complete variable domain is SQTIHQWPATLVQPVGSPLSLECTVEGTSNPNLYWYRQAAGRGLQLLFYSVGIGQISSEVPQNLSASRPQDRQFILSSKKLLLSDSGFYLCAWSSRSPLHFGNGTRLTVT.

V and J are TRBV7-8 and TRBJ2-1; D is uncertain. There are 12 residues in the CDR3. CDR1 and CDR2 (germline): SGHVS, FQNEAQ. Trimming shortened V by 4 bases and J by 3 bases, and 4 bases separated the two germline ends. The CDR3 DNA reads TGTGCCAGCAGCTACGACTACAATGAGCAGTTCTTC. Its translation is CASSYDYNEQFF.

This rearrangement joins TRBV7-8 to TRBJ1-1, with 11 nucleotides matching TRBD1. The V gene end was trimmed by 8 bases and the J gene end by 4 bases; junction bases not matched to a gene: 3. This CDR3 has 13 amino acids. Germline CDR1 SGHVS, CDR2 FQNEAQ. Written as DNA, the CDR3 is TGTGCCAGCGGACAGGGGGCCGTCACTGAAGCTTTCTTT. It is translated as CASGQGAVTEAFF.

The V and J genes are TRBV27 and TRBJ2-1; possibly TRBD1 for D (5 bases). The CDR3 is made up of 14 amino acids. From germline, CDR1 is MNHEY and CDR2 SMNVEV (reference sequence). The V gene lost 3 bases and the J gene lost 7 bases, with 13 bases spanning the gap. The CDR3 spells CASSLRQGWNEQFF. In DNA form, the CDR3 reads TGTGCCAGCAGTTTGAGGCAGGGTTGGAATGAGCAGTTCTTC.

The rearrangement joins TRBV19 to TRBJ1-4; the D gene is possibly TRBD1 (6 bases). V lost 6 bases and J lost 4, with 15 bases in between. Germline V gives CDR1 LNHDA, CDR2 SQIVND (reference sequence). This CDR3 comprises 15 residues. The CDR3 here is CASSTRGQINEKLFF. DNA of the CDR3: TGTGCCAGTAGCACGAGAGGACAGATTAATGAAAAACTGTTTTTT.

CDR3 sequence: CASSPPGRELFF. DNA for the CDR3: TGTGCCAGCAGCCCACCAGGCCGGGAGCTGTTTTTT. The gene calls are TRBV28 and TRBJ2-2; D gene ambiguous. Trimming took off 6 bases at V and 9 bases at J, with 11 bases between the two ends. Germline V gene data show CDR1 as MDHEN and CDR2 as SYDVKM. The length of the CDR3 is 12 residues.

The genes are TRBV4-3 and TRBJ1-2; 8 nucleotides line up with TRBD1. In germline, CDR1 is LGHNA, CDR2 YSLEER. CDR3 length equals 14 residues. The ends lost 4 bases at V and 11 bases at J; junction bases unmatched: 12. CDR3 sequence: CASSRGGQAGLYTF. Written as DNA, the CDR3 is TGCGCCAGCAGCCGTGGGGGACAGGCGGGATTGTACACCTTC.

This chain joins TRBV5-6 and TRBJ1-1; D perhaps matches TRBD1 (5 bases). The V end was cut by 0 bases, the J end by 0 bases, with 9 bases between. This CDR3 region has 15 residues. Germline V gene lookup returns CDR1 SGHDT and CDR2 YYEEEE. The CDR3 nucleotides are TGTGCCAGCAGCTTGGATCCGACAGTGAACACTGAAGCTTTCTTT. Translation gives CASSLDPTVNTEAFF. The full variable domain, with the rest looked up from reference TRBV5-6 and TRBJ1-1, is DAGVTQSPTHLIKTRGQQVTLRCSPKSGHDTVSWYQQALGQGPQFIFQYYEEEERQRGNFPDRFSGHQFPNYSSELNVNALLLGDSALYLCASSLDPTVNTEAFFGQGTRLTVV.

The chain employs TRBV30 and TRBJ1-2; 7 bases are a match to TRBD1. CDR3 length: 14 residues. The V segment lost 0 bases and the J segment 5 bases; nucleotides outside the gene matches: 6. In germline, CDR1 is GTSNPN, CDR2 SVGIG (reference sequence). CDR3 in amino acids: CAWSVEGGGYGYTF. As DNA, the CDR3 is TGTGCCTGGAGTGTAGAAGGGGGCGGGTATGGCTACACCTTC.

This rearrangement joins TRBV19 to TRBJ2-1, with D unresolved. The CDR3 length is 13 residues. V dropped 7 bases and J dropped 5 bases, with 12 bases sitting between them. Germline assignment: CDR1 LNHDA and CDR2 SQIVND (reference sequence). The CDR3 is CASKELLNNEQFF. The CDR3 DNA reads TGTGCCAGTAAGGAACTATTAAACAATGAGCAGTTCTTC.

The chain combines TRBV11-2 with TRBJ2-1; 7 bases fit TRBD1. The CDR3 is made up of 14 amino acids. Trimming cost V 1 base and J 4 bases; bases outside gene matches: 1. Germline CDR1 reads SGHAT; CDR2 reads FQNNGV. CDR3 nucleotide sequence: TGTGCCAGCAGCTTAGGGACAGGATACAATGAGCAGTTCTTC. It codes for CASSLGTGYNEQFF.

The chain joins TRBV10-2 to TRBJ1-1, with D maybe TRBD1 (6 bases). With 7 bases removed from V and 1 base from J, the gap between germline ends came to 7 bases. Germline V gene sequence: CDR1 WSHSY, CDR2 SAAADI. This CDR3 is 12 amino acids long. CDR3 nucleotides: TGCGCCAGCATAGGGGGGAACACTGAAGCTTTCTTT. It codes for CASIGGNTEAFF.

CDR3 DNA sequence: TGTGCCAGCAGCTCACTCCCGGGACAGGGGAACGGGGAGCTGTTTTTT. This codes for CASSSLPGQGNGELFF. The chain employs TRBV7-6 and TRBJ2-2; TRBD1 matches 10 bases. This CDR3 has 16 amino acids. V trimming: 4 bases; J trimming: 7 bases; junction bases outside the gene matches: 9. Germline V gives CDR1 SGHVS, CDR2 FNYEAQ.

This chain joins TRBV6-2 or TRBV6-3 and TRBJ1-2, with TRBD1 matching over 8 bases. Germline V CDR1 and CDR2: MNHEY, SVGEGT. The J segment lost 3 bases and the V segment lost 1 base, leaving 1 base of the junction unmatched. This CDR3 contains 14 residues. The CDR3 DNA reads as TGTGCCAGCAGTTACTTGACAGGGGACTATGGCTACACCTTC. It encodes CASSYLTGDYGYTF.

Points on this clone: An end of the junction differs from the germline gene, which may be a read error. This chain uses TRBV2 with TRBJ1-1; D is unclear. The germline V gene encodes CDR1 SNHLY and CDR2 FYNNEI. The CDR3 spans 15 residues. CDR3 protein: CASSEGRGRGTEAFF. For the CDR3, the DNA is TGTGCCAGCAGCGAAGGTAGAGGTCGGGGCACTGAAGCTTTCTTT.

The chain couples TRBV12-2 to TRBJ1-6; no DNA check was done on the table's D call, TRBD1. TRBV12-2 is an annotated pseudogene. The CDR3 is made up of 15 amino acids. CDR3 sequence (DNA): TGTGCAAGTCGCTTAGCAGGGGGCGGTAATTCACCCCTCCACTTT. Its translation: CASRLAGGGNSPLHF.